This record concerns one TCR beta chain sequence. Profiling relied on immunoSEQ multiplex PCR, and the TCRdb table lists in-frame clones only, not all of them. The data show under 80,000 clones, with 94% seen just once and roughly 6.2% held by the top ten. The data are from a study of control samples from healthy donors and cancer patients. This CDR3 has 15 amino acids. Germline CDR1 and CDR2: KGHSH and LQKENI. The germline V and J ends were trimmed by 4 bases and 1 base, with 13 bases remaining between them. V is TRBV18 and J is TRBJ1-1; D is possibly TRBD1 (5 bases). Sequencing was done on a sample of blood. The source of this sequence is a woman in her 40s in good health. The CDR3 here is CASSREEGQNTEAFF. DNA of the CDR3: TGTGCCAGCTCACGAGAGGAGGGGCAGAACACTGAAGCTTTCTTT.